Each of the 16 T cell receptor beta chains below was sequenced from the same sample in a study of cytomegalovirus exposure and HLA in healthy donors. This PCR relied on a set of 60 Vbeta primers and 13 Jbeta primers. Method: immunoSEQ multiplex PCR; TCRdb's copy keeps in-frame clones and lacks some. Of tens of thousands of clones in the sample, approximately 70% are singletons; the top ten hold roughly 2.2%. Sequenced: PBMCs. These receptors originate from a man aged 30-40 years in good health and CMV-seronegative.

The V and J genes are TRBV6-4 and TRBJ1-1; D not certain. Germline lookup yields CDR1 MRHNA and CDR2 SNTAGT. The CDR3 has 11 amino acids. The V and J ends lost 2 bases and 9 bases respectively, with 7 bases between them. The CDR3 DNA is TGTGCCAGCAGTGACGGCGGGAAAGCTTTCTTT. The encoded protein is CASSDGGKAFF.

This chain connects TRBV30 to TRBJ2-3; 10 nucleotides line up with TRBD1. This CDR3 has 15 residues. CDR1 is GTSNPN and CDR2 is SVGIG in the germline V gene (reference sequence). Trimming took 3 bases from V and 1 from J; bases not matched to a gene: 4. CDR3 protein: CAWRRQGAGTDTQYF. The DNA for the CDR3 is TGTGCCTGGAGGCGACAGGGGGCAGGCACAGATACGCAGTATTTT.

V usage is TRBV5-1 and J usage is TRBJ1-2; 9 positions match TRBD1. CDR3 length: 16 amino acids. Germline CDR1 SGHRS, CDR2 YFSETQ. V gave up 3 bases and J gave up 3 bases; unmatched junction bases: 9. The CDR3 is CASSSTPTGGDYGYTF. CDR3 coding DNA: TGCGCCAGCAGCTCCACACCGACAGGGGGGGACTATGGCTACACCTTC.

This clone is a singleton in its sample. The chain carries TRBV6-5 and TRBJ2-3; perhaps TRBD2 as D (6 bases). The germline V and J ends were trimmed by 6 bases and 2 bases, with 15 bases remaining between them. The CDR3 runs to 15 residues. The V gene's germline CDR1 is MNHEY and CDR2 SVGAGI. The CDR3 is CASRSGDGNTDTQYF. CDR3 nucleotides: TGTGCCAGCAGGTCGGGGGATGGGAACACAGATACGCAGTATTTT.

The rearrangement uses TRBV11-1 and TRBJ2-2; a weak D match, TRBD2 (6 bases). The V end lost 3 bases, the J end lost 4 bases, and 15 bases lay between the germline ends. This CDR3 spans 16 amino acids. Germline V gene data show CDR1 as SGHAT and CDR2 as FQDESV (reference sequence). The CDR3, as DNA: TGTGCCAGCAGCTTCCGCTCTAGCGCGATCACCGGGGAGCTGTTTTTT. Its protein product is CASSFRSSAITGELFF.

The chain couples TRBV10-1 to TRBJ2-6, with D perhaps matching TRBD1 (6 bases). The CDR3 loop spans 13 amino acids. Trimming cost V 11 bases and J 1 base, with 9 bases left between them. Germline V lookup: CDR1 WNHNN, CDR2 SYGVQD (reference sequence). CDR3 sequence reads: CAVQGSGANVLTF. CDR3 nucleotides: TGCGCCGTGCAGGGGTCTGGGGCCAACGTCCTGACTTTC.

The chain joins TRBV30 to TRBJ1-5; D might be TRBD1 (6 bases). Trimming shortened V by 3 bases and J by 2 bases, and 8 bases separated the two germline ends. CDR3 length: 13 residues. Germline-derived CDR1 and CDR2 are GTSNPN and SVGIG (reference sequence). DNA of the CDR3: TGTGCCTGGAGCTACAGGGGCAATCAGCCCCAGCATTTT. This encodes CAWSYRGNQPQHF.

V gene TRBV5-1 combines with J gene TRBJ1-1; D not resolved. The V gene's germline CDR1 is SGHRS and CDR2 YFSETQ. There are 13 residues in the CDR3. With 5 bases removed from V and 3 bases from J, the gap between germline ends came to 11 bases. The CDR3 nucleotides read TGCGCCAGCAGGTGGGCAGATGACACTGAAGCTTTCTTT. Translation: CASRWADDTEAFF.

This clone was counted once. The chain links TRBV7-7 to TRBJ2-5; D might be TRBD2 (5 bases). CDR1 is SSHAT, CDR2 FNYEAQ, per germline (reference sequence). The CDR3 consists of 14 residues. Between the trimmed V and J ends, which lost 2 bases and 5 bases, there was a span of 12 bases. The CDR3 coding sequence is TGTGCCAGCAGCTTAAAGAGGGAAGGGGAGACCCAGTACTTC. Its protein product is CASSLKREGETQYF.

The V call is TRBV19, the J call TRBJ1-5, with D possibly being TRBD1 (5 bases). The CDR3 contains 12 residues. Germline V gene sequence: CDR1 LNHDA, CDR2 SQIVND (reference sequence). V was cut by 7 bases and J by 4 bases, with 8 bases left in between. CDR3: CASNNRNQPQHF. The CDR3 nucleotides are TGTGCCAGTAATAACAGGAATCAGCCCCAGCATTTT.

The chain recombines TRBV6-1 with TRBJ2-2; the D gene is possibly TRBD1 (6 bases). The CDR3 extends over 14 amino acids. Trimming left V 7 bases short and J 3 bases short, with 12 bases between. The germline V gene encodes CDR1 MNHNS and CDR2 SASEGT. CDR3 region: CASNRAGDTGELFF. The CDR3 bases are TGTGCCAGCAATCGGGCAGGGGACACCGGGGAGCTGTTTTTT.

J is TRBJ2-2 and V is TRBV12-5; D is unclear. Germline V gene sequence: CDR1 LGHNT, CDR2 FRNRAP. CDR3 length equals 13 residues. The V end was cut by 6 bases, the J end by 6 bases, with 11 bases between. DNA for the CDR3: TGTGCTAGTGGCGAGAGCACCGCCGGGGAGCTGTTTTTT. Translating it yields CASGESTAGELFF.

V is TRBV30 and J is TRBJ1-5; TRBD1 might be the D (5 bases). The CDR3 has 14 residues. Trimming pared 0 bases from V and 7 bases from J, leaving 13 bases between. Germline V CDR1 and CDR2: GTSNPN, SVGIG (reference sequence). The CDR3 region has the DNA TGTGCCTGGAGTGTACAGGCTGGAATCCAGCCCCAGCATTTT. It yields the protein CAWSVQAGIQPQHF.

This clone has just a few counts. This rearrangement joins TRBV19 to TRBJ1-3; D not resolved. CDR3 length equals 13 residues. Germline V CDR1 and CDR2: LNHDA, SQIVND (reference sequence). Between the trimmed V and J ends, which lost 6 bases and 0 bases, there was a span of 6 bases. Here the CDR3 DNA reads TGTGCCAGTAGCGACACCTCTGGAAACACCATATATTTT. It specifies CASSDTSGNTIYF. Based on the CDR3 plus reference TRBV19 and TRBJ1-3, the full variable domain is DGGITQSPKYLFRKEGQNVTLSCEQNLNHDAMYWYRQDPGQGLRLIYYSQIVNDFQKGDIAEGYSVSREKKESFPLTVTSAQKNPTAFYLCASSDTSGNTIYFGEGSWLTVV.

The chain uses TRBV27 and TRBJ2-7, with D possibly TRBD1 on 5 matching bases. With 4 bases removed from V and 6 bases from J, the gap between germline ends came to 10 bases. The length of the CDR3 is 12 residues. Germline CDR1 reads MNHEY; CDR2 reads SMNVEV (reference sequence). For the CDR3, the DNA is TGTGCCAGCAGTTCTACAGGTAGCGAGCAGTACTTC. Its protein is CASSSTGSEQYF.

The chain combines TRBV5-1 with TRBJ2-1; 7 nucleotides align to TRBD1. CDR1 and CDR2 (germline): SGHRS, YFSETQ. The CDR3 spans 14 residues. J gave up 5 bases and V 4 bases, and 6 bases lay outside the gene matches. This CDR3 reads CASSTSGQNNEQFF. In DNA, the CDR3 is TGCGCCAGCAGCACTTCGGGACAGAACAATGAGCAGTTCTTC.